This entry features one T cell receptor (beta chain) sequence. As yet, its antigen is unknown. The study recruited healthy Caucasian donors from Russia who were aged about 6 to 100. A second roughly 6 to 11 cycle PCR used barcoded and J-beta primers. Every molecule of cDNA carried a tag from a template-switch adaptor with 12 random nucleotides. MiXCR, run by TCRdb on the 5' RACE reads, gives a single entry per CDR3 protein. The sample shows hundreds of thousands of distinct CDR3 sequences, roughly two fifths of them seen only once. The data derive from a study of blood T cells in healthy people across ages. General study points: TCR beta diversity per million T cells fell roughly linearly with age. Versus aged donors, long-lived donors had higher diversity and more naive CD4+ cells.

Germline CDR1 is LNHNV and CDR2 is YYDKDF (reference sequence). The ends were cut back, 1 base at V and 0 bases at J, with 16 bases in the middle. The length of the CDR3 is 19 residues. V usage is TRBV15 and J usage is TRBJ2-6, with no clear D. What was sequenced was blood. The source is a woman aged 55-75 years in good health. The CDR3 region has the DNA TGTGCCACCAGCAGAGGTAGAGTCCAGCCCCTCTCTGGGGCCAACGTCCTGACTTTC. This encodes CATSRGRVQPLSGANVLTF.